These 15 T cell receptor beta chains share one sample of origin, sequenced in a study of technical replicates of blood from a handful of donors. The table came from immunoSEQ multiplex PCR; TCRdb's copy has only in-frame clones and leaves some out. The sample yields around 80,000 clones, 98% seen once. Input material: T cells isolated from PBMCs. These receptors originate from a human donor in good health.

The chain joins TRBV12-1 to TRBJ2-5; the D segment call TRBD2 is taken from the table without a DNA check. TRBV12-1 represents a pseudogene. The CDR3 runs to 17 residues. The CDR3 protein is CASSTRLAGGPRETQYF. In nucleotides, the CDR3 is TGTGCCAGCAGCACCCGACTAGCGGGGGGGCCAAGAGAGACCCAGTACTTC.

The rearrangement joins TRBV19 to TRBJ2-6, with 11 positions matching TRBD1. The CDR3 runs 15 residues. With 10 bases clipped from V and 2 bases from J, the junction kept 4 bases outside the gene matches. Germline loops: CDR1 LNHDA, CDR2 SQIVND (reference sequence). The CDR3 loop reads CATGQGAAGANVLTF. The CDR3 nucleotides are TGTGCCACAGGACAGGGGGCGGCTGGGGCCAACGTCCTGACTTTC.

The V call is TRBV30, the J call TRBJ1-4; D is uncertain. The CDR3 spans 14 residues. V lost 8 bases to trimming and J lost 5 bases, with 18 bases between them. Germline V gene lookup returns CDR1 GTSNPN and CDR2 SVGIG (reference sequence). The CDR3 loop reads CAGLPGILNEKLFF. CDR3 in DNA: TGTGCCGGACTACCGGGGATTCTCAATGAAAAACTGTTTTTT. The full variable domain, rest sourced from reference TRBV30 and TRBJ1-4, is SQTIHQWPATLVQPVGSPLSLECTVEGTSNPNLYWYRQAAGRGLQLLFYSVGIGQISSEVPQNLSASRPQDRQFILSSKKLLLSDSGFYLCAGLPGILNEKLFFGSGTQLSVL.

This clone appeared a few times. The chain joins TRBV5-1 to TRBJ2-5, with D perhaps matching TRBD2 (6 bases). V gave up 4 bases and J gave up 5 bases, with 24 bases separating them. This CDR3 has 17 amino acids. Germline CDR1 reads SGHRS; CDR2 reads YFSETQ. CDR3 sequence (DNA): TGCGCCAGCAGCAGGTGGGGTAGCGGTCAGGAAGGGGAGACCCAGTACTTC. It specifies CASSRWGSGQEGETQYF.

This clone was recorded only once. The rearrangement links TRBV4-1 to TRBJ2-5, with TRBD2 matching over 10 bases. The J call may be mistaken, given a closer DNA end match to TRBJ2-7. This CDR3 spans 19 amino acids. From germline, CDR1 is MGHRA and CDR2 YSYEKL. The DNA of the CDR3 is TGCGCCAGCAGCCAAGTGTCGCCTAGCGGGAGAAGCTCTCCCTACGAGCAGTACTTC. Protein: CASSQVSPSGRSSPYEQYF.

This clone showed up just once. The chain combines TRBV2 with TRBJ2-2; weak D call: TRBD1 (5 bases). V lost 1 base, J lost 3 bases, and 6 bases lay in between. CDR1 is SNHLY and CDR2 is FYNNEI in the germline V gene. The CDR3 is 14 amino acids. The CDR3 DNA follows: TGTGCCAGCAGTGAAGTGGGGCACACCGGGGAGCTGTTTTTT. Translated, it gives CASSEVGHTGELFF. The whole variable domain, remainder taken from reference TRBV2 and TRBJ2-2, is EPEVTQTPSHQVTQMGQEVILRCVPISNHLYFYWYRQILGQKVEFLVSFYNNEISEKSEIFDDQFSVERPDGSNFTLKIRSTKLEDSAMYFCASSEVGHTGELFFGEGSRLTVL.

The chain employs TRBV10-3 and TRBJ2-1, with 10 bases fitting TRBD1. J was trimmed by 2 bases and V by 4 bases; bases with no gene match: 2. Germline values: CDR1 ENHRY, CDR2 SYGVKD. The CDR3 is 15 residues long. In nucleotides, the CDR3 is TGTGCCATCAGTGGTGGACAGGGGGCCTACAATGAGCAGTTCTTC. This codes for CAISGGQGAYNEQFF.

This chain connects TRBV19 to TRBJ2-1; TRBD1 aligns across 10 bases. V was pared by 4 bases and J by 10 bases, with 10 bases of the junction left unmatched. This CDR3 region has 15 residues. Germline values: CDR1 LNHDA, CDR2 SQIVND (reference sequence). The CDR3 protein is CASSTQETGGGEQFF. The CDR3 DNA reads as TGTGCCAGTAGTACCCAGGAGACAGGGGGCGGAGAGCAGTTCTTC.

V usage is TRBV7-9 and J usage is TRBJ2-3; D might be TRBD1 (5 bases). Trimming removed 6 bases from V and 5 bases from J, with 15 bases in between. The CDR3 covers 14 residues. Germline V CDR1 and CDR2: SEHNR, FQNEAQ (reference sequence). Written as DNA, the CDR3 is TGTGCCAGCAGTGTTCAGGGCTTAAGAGATACGCAGTATTTT. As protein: CASSVQGLRDTQYF.

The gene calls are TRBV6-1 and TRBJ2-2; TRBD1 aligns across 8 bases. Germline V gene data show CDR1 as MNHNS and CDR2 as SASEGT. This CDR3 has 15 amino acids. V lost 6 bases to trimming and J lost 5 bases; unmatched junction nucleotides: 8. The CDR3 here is CASRDRGSGTGELFF. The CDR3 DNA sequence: TGTGCCAGCAGAGACAGGGGCTCGGGGACCGGGGAGCTGTTTTTT.

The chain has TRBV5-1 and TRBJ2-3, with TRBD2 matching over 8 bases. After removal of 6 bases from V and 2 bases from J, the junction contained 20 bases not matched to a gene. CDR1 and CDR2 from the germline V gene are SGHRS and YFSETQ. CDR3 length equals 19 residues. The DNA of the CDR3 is TGCGCCAGCACCCCGACCGGCGGGAGGATAGGGGGGGACACAGATACGCAGTATTTT. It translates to CASTPTGGRIGGDTDTQYF.

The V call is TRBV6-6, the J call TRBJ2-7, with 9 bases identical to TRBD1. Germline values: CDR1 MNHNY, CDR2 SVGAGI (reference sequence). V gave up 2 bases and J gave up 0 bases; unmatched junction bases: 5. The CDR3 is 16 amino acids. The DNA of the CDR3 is TGTGCCAGCAGTTACGTTACGACAGGGGGCTCCTACGAGCAGTACTTC. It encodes CASSYVTTGGSYEQYF.

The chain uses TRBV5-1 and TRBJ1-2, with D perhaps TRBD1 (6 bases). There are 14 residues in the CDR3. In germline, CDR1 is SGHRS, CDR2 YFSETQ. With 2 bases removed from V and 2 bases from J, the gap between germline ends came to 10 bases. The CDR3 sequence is CASSLYDRNYGYTF. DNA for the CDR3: TGCGCCAGCAGCTTATACGACAGGAACTATGGCTACACCTTC.

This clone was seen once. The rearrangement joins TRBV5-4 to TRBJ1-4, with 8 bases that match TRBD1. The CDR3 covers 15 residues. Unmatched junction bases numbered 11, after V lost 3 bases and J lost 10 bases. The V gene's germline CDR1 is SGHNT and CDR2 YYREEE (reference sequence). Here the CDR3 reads CASSSARDRSGKLFF. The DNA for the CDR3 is TGTGCCAGCAGCTCTGCCCGGGACAGGAGCGGAAAACTGTTTTTT.

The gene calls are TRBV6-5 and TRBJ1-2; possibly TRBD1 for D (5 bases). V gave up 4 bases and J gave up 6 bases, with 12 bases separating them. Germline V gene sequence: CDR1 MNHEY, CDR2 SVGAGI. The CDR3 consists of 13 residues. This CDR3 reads CASSFRGVDGYTF. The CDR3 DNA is TGTGCCAGCAGTTTTCGGGGGGTGGATGGCTACACCTTC.